A single sample gave rise to the 5 T cell receptor beta chains below, sequenced in a study of blood T cell repertoires in COVID-19. The assay was immunoSEQ multiplex PCR, and TCRdb's table has in-frame clones only and misses some. The data hold over 200,000 clones, with roughly 89% observed a single time. The sequencing sample was made of PBMCs or T cells enriched from blood (not recorded which). These TCRs come from a man between 18 and 29 years old with acute COVID-19.

The chain uses TRBV5-1 and TRBJ1-3, with 9 bases identical to TRBD1. With 4 bases clipped from V and 4 bases from J, the junction kept 6 bases outside the gene matches. The CDR3 loop spans 15 amino acids. Germline assignment: CDR1 SGHRS and CDR2 YFSETQ. CDR3 nucleotides: TGCGCCAGCAGCGCCCCCGGGACAGGGGGAAACACCATATATTTT. This gives the protein CASSAPGTGGNTIYF.

The V gene is TRBV30, the J gene TRBJ2-3, with TRBD1 matching over 9 bases. Germline V gene sequence: CDR1 GTSNPN, CDR2 SVGIG (reference sequence). Unmatched junction bases numbered 3, after V lost 0 bases and J lost 2 bases. This CDR3 has 15 residues. The CDR3 protein is CAWSVGQGSTDTQYF. The CDR3 DNA reads as TGTGCCTGGAGTGTAGGACAGGGGTCCACAGATACGCAGTATTTT.

This clone was seen only once. The chain combines TRBV21-1 with TRBJ1-5; the table's D call, TRBD1, has no DNA check behind it. TRBV21-1 is a pseudogene segment. CDR3 length: 18 amino acids. DNA of the CDR3: TGTGCCAGCAGCAACCCGGGACAGGGTATTACCCGGAATCAGCCCCAGCATTTT. The encoded protein is CASSNPGQGITRNQPQHF.

This clone was found once. The chain links TRBV18 to TRBJ2-7, with D maybe TRBD1 (5 bases). CDR3 size: 15 residues. Germline V gene sequence: CDR1 KGHSH, CDR2 LQKENI. V lost 2 bases and J 1 base, leaving 12 bases between the germline ends. The CDR3 sequence: CASSPVTGPSYEQYF. In DNA, the CDR3 is TGTGCCAGCTCACCAGTAACAGGTCCATCCTACGAGCAGTACTTC.

V and J are TRBV6-5 and TRBJ2-3; 11 bases align to TRBD2. CDR1 MNHEY and CDR2 SVGAGI come from the germline V gene. V lost 6 bases to trimming and J lost 7 bases; unmatched junction nucleotides: 9. The CDR3 contains 15 residues. The CDR3, as DNA: TGTGCCAGCAGAGCTACTAGCGGGAGCGGCTATACGCAGTATTTT. This translates into CASRATSGSGYTQYF.